This paragraph reports one T cell receptor (beta chain). Its antigen remains unidentified. Sequencing was performed with immunoSEQ multiplex PCR; in TCRdb, only in-frame clones are kept and a portion is missing. The sample lists about 2.4 million clones; about 92% were seen once. This entry belongs to a study of shared clonotypes between healthy human individuals. Notes on the study in general: Unshared clonotypes carried lower generation probabilities than those common to all four donors. Naive CD4 clonotype sharing across a handful of donors was 4.5% to 6%.

This CDR3 spans 19 amino acids. The V gene end was trimmed by 1 base and the J gene end by 2 bases; junction bases not matched to a gene: 10. Germline V gives CDR1 SGHTA, CDR2 FQGNSA. Material for sequencing was naive CD4+ T cells sorted from blood. Subset in this sample: CD45RA+ positively selected. The chain employs TRBV7-2 and TRBJ2-3, with 12 bases lining up with TRBD2. The receptor was isolated from a man younger than 30 in good health. The CDR3, as DNA: TGTGCCAGCAGCTTAGTCGCTTTAACTAGCGGGAGGCCCACAGATACGCAGTATTTT. Protein sequence: CASSLVALTSGRPTDTQYF. Full variable domain (missing parts from reference TRBV7-2 and TRBJ2-3): GAGVSQSPSNKVTEKGKDVELRCDPISGHTALYWYRQSLGQGLEFLIYFQGNSAPDKSGLPSDRFSAERTGGSVSTLTIQRTQQEDSAVYLCASSLVALTSGRPTDTQYFGPGTRLTVL.